This TCR beta chain is from a study of blood T cell repertoires in COVID-19. Measured with immunoSEQ multiplex PCR; TCRdb has only the in-frame clones, and not every one. The repertoire holds around 200,000 clones, with around 91% as singletons. Sequencing was performed on peripheral blood. The clonotype comes from a man aged 50 to 59 with acute or convalescent COVID-19.

As DNA, the CDR3 is TGTGCCAGCAGTCGACAGGGGGATTGGAGCACTGAAGCTTTCTTT. This gives the protein CASSRQGDWSTEAFF. V and J are TRBV2 and TRBJ1-1; 9 nucleotides agree with TRBD1. This CDR3 spans 15 amino acids. V trimming: 5 bases; J trimming: 4 bases; junction bases outside the gene matches: 8. Germline CDR1 reads SNHLY; CDR2 reads FYNNEI.